This is a list of T cell receptor beta chains from one sample in a study of blood T cells in healthy people across ages. TCRdb fed the 5' RACE reads into MiXCR, producing one record per CDR3 protein. The profile covers over a million distinct CDR3 sequences, with more than 40% appearing a single time and over 15% taken by the ten largest. The sample was blood. These receptors came from a woman aged 60-75 years in good health. Both conserved end residues are part of each CDR3. A D gene is named only where the DNA matches it firmly. Rows may omit the clone size; those that give it use once, few, many or a size class.

-	-	TRBJ2-6	TRBV29-1	CSVEGSNTGANVLTF	TGCAGCGTTGAGGGCAGTAATACCGGGGCCAACGTCCTGACTTTC
-	-	TRBJ2-1	TRBV27	CASSVWGYNEQFF	TGTGCCAGCAGTGTATGGGGCTACAATGAGCAGTTCTTC
TRBD2	-	TRBJ2-3	TRBV5-1	CASSYGLAGGGPDTQYF	TGCGCCAGCAGCTACGGACTAGCGGGAGGGGGCCCAGATACGCAGTATTTT
TRBD2	-	TRBJ2-7	TRBV4-2	CASSQVKTSGTYEQYF	TGTGCCAGCAGCCAAGTGAAGACTAGCGGGACCTACGAGCAGTACTTC
TRBD1	-	TRBJ2-7	TRBV27	CASSDNRDRPYEQYF	TGTGCCAGCAGTGATAACCGGGACAGGCCCTACGAGCAGTACTTC
-	-	TRBJ2-5	TRBV15	CATSRDSRKQETQYF	TGTGCCACCAGCAGAGATTCCCGGAAACAAGAGACCCAGTACTTC
TRBD2	-	TRBJ2-1	TRBV12-3/TRBV12-4	CASSGDYGNEQFF	TGTGCCAGCAGTGGGGACTACGGGAATGAGCAGTTCTTC
-	-	TRBJ2-3	TRBV10-3	CAISTSTDTQYF	TGTGCCATCAGTACTAGCACAGATACGCAGTATTTT
-	-	TRBJ2-7	TRBV9	CASSSDGTTYEQYF	TGTGCCAGCAGCTCGGACGGGACGACCTACGAGCAGTACTTC
-	-	TRBJ2-1	TRBV20-1	CSARDRSNYNEQFF	TGCAGTGCTAGAGATAGGTCCAACTACAATGAGCAGTTCTTC
-	-	TRBJ2-1	TRBV20-1	CSARGKQGYEQFF	TGCAGTGCTAGAGGGAAACAGGGATATGAGCAGTTCTTC
-	-	TRBJ2-7	TRBV4-2	CASSLSRDEGEQYF	TGTGCCAGCAGCCTTAGCCGGGACGAAGGCGAGCAGTACTTC
-	-	TRBJ2-2	TRBV12-3/TRBV12-4	CASSFGSGSGELFF	TGTGCCAGCAGTTTCGGGTCCGGGTCCGGGGAGCTGTTTTTT
-	-	TRBJ2-5	TRBV15	CATGQTQSRDSQYF	TGTGCCACAGGACAGACCCAATCCCGGGACTCCCAGTACTTC
TRBD2	-	TRBJ2-3	TRBV11-2	CASSPTSGYADTQYF	TGTGCCAGCAGCCCGACTAGCGGGTACGCAGATACGCAGTATTTT
-	-	TRBJ1-2	TRBV27	CASSLKGGKAYGYTF	TGTGCCAGCAGTTTAAAGGGAGGGAAAGCTTATGGCTACACCTTC
-	-	TRBJ2-5	TRBV11-1	CASSRRRGFGETQYF	TGTGCCAGCAGCCGCCGAAGGGGGTTTGGGGAGACCCAGTACTTC
TRBD1	once	TRBJ1-2	TRBV6-1	CASSDLGTVYGYTF	TGTGCCAGCAGTGACCTCGGGACAGTCTATGGCTACACCTTC
-	-	TRBJ2-7	TRBV5-1	CATKVGAEEYEQYF	TGCGCCACCAAAGTCGGGGCAGAAGAATACGAGCAGTACTTC
TRBD2	-	TRBJ2-5	TRBV11-2	CASSLGGLELETQYF	TGTGCCAGCAGCTTAGGGGGACTAGAATTGGAGACCCAGTACTTC
TRBD2	-	TRBJ2-1	TRBV20-1	CSATRTSGYNEQFF	TGCAGTGCTACCAGGACTAGCGGTTACAATGAGCAGTTCTTC
-	many	TRBJ2-7	TRBV12-3/TRBV12-4	CASKGWDREQYF	TGTGCCAGCAAGGGCTGGGATCGGGAGCAGTACTTC
-	-	TRBJ1-2	TRBV2	CASGGMSTNYGYTF	TGTGCCTCTGGGGGGATGAGTACTAACTATGGCTACACCTTC
-	few	TRBJ2-3	TRBV11-2	CASSLEGPGAQYF	TGTGCCAGCAGCTTAGAGGGGCCAGGGGCGCAGTATTTT
-	-	TRBJ2-3	TRBV9	CASSVEFRDTDTQYF	TGTGCCAGCAGCGTAGAATTCAGGGACACAGATACGCAGTATTTT
-	many	TRBJ2-1	TRBV19	CASSPPERTFGQFF	TGTGCCAGTAGTCCCCCAGAGAGGACGTTTGGACAGTTCTTC
-	-	TRBJ2-2	TRBV27	CASARDGNTGELFF	TGTGCCTCCGCTCGAGACGGGAACACCGGGGAGCTGTTTTTT
-	-	TRBJ2-1	TRBV10-3	CAIKGNGNEQFF	TGTGCCATCAAGGGGAATGGTAATGAGCAGTTCTTC
-	-	TRBJ2-7	TRBV6-2/TRBV6-3	CASSPPRDEQYF	TGTGCCAGCAGTCCCCCTCGGGACGAGCAGTACTTC
-	few	TRBJ2-3	TRBV5-1	CASSLVRISTDTQYF	TGCGCCAGCAGCTTGGTGCGGATAAGCACAGATACGCAGTATTTT
-	-	TRBJ2-1	TRBV5-1	CASSLEDSLGFKENEQFF	TGCGCCAGCAGCCTGGAGGACAGTCTAGGTTTTAAAGAGAATGAGCAGTTCTTC
TRBD1	-	TRBJ1-2	TRBV2	CASSEGTGQSYGYTF	TGTGCCAGCAGTGAGGGGACAGGTCAAAGCTATGGCTACACCTTC
-	-	TRBJ2-7	TRBV10-2	CASGQGELYEQYF	TGCGCCAGCGGGCAGGGAGAACTCTACGAGCAGTACTTC
TRBD2	-	TRBJ2-1	TRBV6-2/TRBV6-3	CASSLSGGALYEQFF	TGTGCCAGCAGCCTTAGCGGGGGGGCCTTGTATGAGCAGTTCTTC
-	-	TRBJ2-7	TRBV5-1	CASSPDPSGVYEQYF	TGCGCCAGCAGCCCCGACCCTTCGGGCGTCTACGAGCAGTACTTC
TRBD2	once	TRBJ2-7	TRBV20-1	CSAIHWTSNYEQYF	TGCAGTGCCATACACTGGACTAGTAACTACGAGCAGTACTTC